The 32 T cell receptor beta chains listed next were all sequenced from one sample in a study of graft-versus-host responses after intestinal transplantation. Their target antigens are unknown. Sequenced by immunoSEQ multiplex PCR; TCRdb stores in-frame clones only, minus some. Altogether about 64,000 clones are present, more than 85% being singletons, with the ten largest covering 1.7%. The sample here was unstimulated CD8+ T cells sorted from spleen or lymph node cells, taken before transplant. These TCRs come from a human donor who was the organ donor for an intestinal transplant.

The V and J genes are TRBV10-3 and TRBJ1-2, with D perhaps TRBD1 (6 bases). Germline V gives CDR1 ENHRY, CDR2 SYGVKD. There are 13 residues in the CDR3. V shed 7 bases and J shed 7 bases, with 16 bases lying between them. CDR3 bases: TGTGCCATCAAATCCCCAGGGGTGCGTGGCTACACCTTC. Its translation: CAIKSPGVRGYTF.

The V and J genes are TRBV4-3 and TRBJ2-1; D gene uncertain. Germline assignment: CDR1 LGHNA and CDR2 YSLEER. The CDR3 length is 17 residues. Trimming took off 0 bases at V and 2 bases at J, with 14 bases between the two ends. The CDR3 here is CASSQEGEAPPYNEQFF. The CDR3 DNA follows: TGCGCCAGCAGCCAAGAAGGAGAAGCGCCTCCCTACAATGAGCAGTTCTTC.

The rearrangement joins TRBV28 to TRBJ2-3; possibly TRBD1 for D (5 bases). CDR1 and CDR2 from the germline V gene are MDHEN and SYDVKM. The CDR3 length is 16 residues. V gave up 5 bases and J gave up 2 bases, with 17 bases separating them. In nucleotides, the CDR3 is TGTGCCAGCAGTCTCGGACACCCTGGTCCCACAGATACGCAGTATTTT. This codes for CASSLGHPGPTDTQYF.

The chain joins TRBV5-1 to TRBJ2-7; 9 bases fit TRBD1. The V gene end was trimmed by 4 bases and the J gene end by 5 bases; junction bases not matched to a gene: 16. CDR1 and CDR2 from the germline V gene are SGHRS and YFSETQ. The CDR3 is 17 residues long. The chain's CDR3 is CASSVMKPGQGQDEQYF. Written as DNA, the CDR3 is TGCGCCAGCAGCGTGATGAAACCGGGACAGGGACAGGACGAGCAGTACTTC.

The chain couples TRBV6-4 to TRBJ1-1; a weak D match, TRBD1 (5 bases). From germline, CDR1 is MRHNA and CDR2 SNTAGT. CDR3 length equals 14 residues. V gave up 8 bases and J gave up 2 bases, with 15 bases separating them. The CDR3 region is CASLDSNPNTEAFF. CDR3 bases: TGTGCCAGCTTAGACAGCAACCCTAACACTGAAGCTTTCTTT.

The rearrangement joins TRBV10-1 to TRBJ2-1; maybe TRBD2 (6 bases). CDR3 size: 13 residues. V was clipped by 6 bases and J by 9 bases, with 15 bases between them. The germline gives CDR1 WNHNN, CDR2 SYGVQD (reference sequence). The CDR3 nucleotides read TGCGCCAGCAGAACGACTAGTTTTCGTGAGCAGTTCTTC. This gives the protein CASRTTSFREQFF.

The chain links TRBV27 to TRBJ1-2, with 8 bases aligning to TRBD1. The CDR3 extends over 14 amino acids. Germline trimming cut 6 bases from V and 4 bases from J; bases unmatched to any gene: 7. Per the germline V gene, CDR1 is MNHEY and CDR2 is SMNVEV (reference sequence). The DNA for the CDR3 is TGTGCCAGCAGAAAATCAGGGGGCATCTATGGCTACACCTTC. It yields the protein CASRKSGGIYGYTF.

The genes are TRBV9 and TRBJ2-1; TRBD2 agrees at 7 bases. Germline CDR1 reads SGDLS; CDR2 reads YYNGEE. Losses at the gene ends were 2 bases for V and 10 bases for J; bases not matched to a gene: 6. CDR3 length: 13 amino acids. The DNA for the CDR3 is TGTGCCAGCAGCGTCGGGGCGCGGGGGGAGCAGTTCTTC. Translated, it gives CASSVGARGEQFF.

The chain recombines TRBV7-2 with TRBJ2-1, with TRBD2 as a possible D gene (6 bases). The CDR3 extends over 16 amino acids. V lost 1 base and J 4 bases, leaving 14 bases between the germline ends. Germline assignment: CDR1 SGHTA and CDR2 FQGNSA. The CDR3 loop is CASSLGRGRRYNEQFF. The CDR3 DNA sequence: TGTGCCAGCAGCTTAGGGCGGGGTCGGCGATACAATGAGCAGTTCTTC. Combining the CDR3 with reference TRBV7-2 and TRBJ2-1 gives the whole variable domain GAGVSQSPSNKVTEKGKDVELRCDPISGHTALYWYRQSLGQGLEFLIYFQGNSAPDKSGLPSDRFSAERTGGSVSTLTIQRTQQEDSAVYLCASSLGRGRRYNEQFFGPGTRLTVL.

This clone was seen once. The rearrangement joins TRBV28 to TRBJ2-7; D may be TRBD2 (6 bases). The CDR3 is 13 residues long. V lost 4 bases and J lost 7, with 14 bases in between. The V gene's germline CDR1 is MDHEN and CDR2 SYDVKM. The CDR3 nucleotides are TGTGCCAGCAGTTCGCCGGGAGAGCGGGAGCAGTACTTC. Its translation is CASSSPGEREQYF.

This chain uses TRBV18 with TRBJ2-5; TRBD1 might be the D (6 bases). Trimming shortened V by 5 bases and J by 5 bases, and 18 bases separated the two germline ends. The CDR3 sequence is 15 residues long. The germline gives CDR1 KGHSH, CDR2 LQKENI. The CDR3 coding sequence is TGTGCCAGCTCAGCCACTATACAGGGAAAGGAGACCCAGTACTTC. Translated: CASSATIQGKETQYF.

CDR3 in DNA: TGTGCCAGCCGGGACAGGCTTAACTATGGCTACACCTTC. This encodes CASRDRLNYGYTF. The rearrangement uses TRBV6-1 and TRBJ1-2, with TRBD1 identical over 8 bases. V was clipped by 8 bases and J by 1 base; unmatched bases: 3. Germline CDR1 is MNHNS and CDR2 is SASEGT. This CDR3 contains 13 residues.

The chain employs TRBV4-1 and TRBJ1-2; D is possibly TRBD1 (6 bases). Trimming cost V 4 bases and J 3 bases, with 12 bases left between them. Germline V lookup: CDR1 MGHRA, CDR2 YSYEKL. This CDR3 comprises 14 residues. This CDR3 is CASSPAGGHYGYTF. The DNA for the CDR3 is TGCGCCAGCAGCCCGGCGGGGGGGCACTATGGCTACACCTTC.

J is TRBJ2-2 and V is TRBV11-2; 7 bases are a match to TRBD1. Germline-derived CDR1 and CDR2 are SGHAT and FQNNGV. This CDR3 comprises 15 residues. V was pared by 8 bases and J by 4 bases, with 10 bases of the junction left unmatched. DNA of the CDR3: TGTGCCAGCTGGCGCTTACAGGGGAGCACCGGGGAGCTGTTTTTT. Amino acid sequence: CASWRLQGSTGELFF.

This chain joins TRBV9 and TRBJ2-2; TRBD2 is a possible D gene (7 bases). This CDR3 has 16 amino acids. V lost 2 bases, J lost 6 bases, and 17 bases lay in between. Germline CDR1 reads SGDLS; CDR2 reads YYNGEE. The CDR3 sequence: CASSVGSGGAAGELFF. CDR3 bases: TGTGCCAGCAGCGTGGGGTCTGGGGGGGCGGCCGGGGAGCTGTTTTTT. Full variable domain (remainder filled in from reference TRBV9 and TRBJ2-2): DSGVTQTPKHLITATGQRVTLRCSPRSGDLSVYWYQQSLDQGLQFLIQYYNGEERAKGNILERFSAQQFPDLHSELNLSSLELGDSALYFCASSVGSGGAAGELFFGEGSRLTVL.

The chain is built from TRBV5-6 and TRBJ2-7, with 9 positions matching TRBD1. CDR1 and CDR2 from the germline V gene are SGHDT and YYEEEE. V gave up 4 bases and J gave up 3 bases; unmatched junction bases: 8. There are 15 residues in the CDR3. The CDR3 bases are TGTGCCAGCAGCAGGGAGGGACAGGGACTCTACGAGCAGTACTTC. This translates into CASSREGQGLYEQYF.

The J gene is TRBJ2-7, the V gene TRBV19; the D gene is possibly TRBD1 (6 bases). The CDR3 length is 14 residues. Trimming shortened V by 5 bases and J by 3 bases, and 14 bases separated the two germline ends. CDR1 and CDR2 from the germline V gene are LNHDA and SQIVND (reference sequence). The CDR3 region is CASSSYDRFYEQYF. CDR3 DNA: TGTGCCAGTAGTTCATACGACAGGTTCTACGAGCAGTACTTC. Complete variable domain (other parts from reference TRBV19 and TRBJ2-7): DGGITQSPKYLFRKEGQNVTLSCEQNLNHDAMYWYRQDPGQGLRLIYYSQIVNDFQKGDIAEGYSVSREKKESFPLTVTSAQKNPTAFYLCASSSYDRFYEQYFGPGTRLTVT.

This rearrangement joins TRBV27 to TRBJ2-4, with 9 bases matching TRBD2. CDR1 and CDR2 from the germline V gene are MNHEY and SMNVEV (reference sequence). CDR3 length equals 16 residues. The ends lost 4 bases at V and 4 bases at J; junction bases unmatched: 8. CDR3 loop: CASSSNSGRGKNIQYF. CDR3 bases: TGTGCCAGCAGTTCCAATAGCGGGAGAGGGAAAAACATTCAGTACTTC.

The chain has TRBV4-3 and TRBJ2-1; tentatively, D is TRBD2 (5 bases). This CDR3 has 18 amino acids. V was cut by 0 bases and J by 0 bases, with 15 bases left in between. CDR1 is LGHNA and CDR2 is YSLEER in the germline V gene. The CDR3 bases are TGCGCCAGCAGCCAAGAGCTCGGACTTACAAGCTCCTACAATGAGCAGTTCTTC. Its translation: CASSQELGLTSSYNEQFF.

The rearrangement links TRBV19 to TRBJ1-2; 7 bases line up with TRBD1. V lost 5 bases and J lost 6; bases outside the gene matches: 15. Germline CDR1 is LNHDA and CDR2 is SQIVND (reference sequence). CDR3 length: 16 amino acids. CDR3 loop: CASSANPTGAGDGYTF. The CDR3 nucleotides read TGTGCCAGTAGTGCGAACCCCACAGGGGCTGGAGATGGCTACACCTTC.

This chain uses TRBV5-1 with TRBJ2-7, with a tentative D call TRBD2 (6 bases). The germline gives CDR1 SGHRS, CDR2 YFSETQ. Trimming cost V 1 base and J 6 bases, with 8 bases left between them. This CDR3 is 12 amino acids long. The CDR3 protein is CASSLLGGEQYF. As DNA, the CDR3 is TGCGCCAGCAGCTTGCTGGGGGGCGAGCAGTACTTC.

The chain links TRBV7-9 to TRBJ2-1; possible D gene TRBD2, 6 bases. The germline V gene has CDR1 SEHNR and CDR2 FQNEAQ (reference sequence). V was cut by 6 bases and J by 3 bases, with 15 bases left in between. The CDR3 consists of 15 residues. CDR3 sequence (DNA): TGTGCCAGCAGTCCGTGGGGGGATAACTACAATGAGCAGTTCTTC. This codes for CASSPWGDNYNEQFF.

The genes are TRBV28 and TRBJ1-1; 9 nucleotides line up with TRBD1. The CDR3 runs to 17 residues. Trimming cost V 5 bases and J 0 bases; bases outside gene matches: 10. Per germline, CDR1 MDHEN and CDR2 SYDVKM. The CDR3, as DNA: TGTGCCAGCAGTACCTTAGACAGGGGGAGGATGAACACTGAAGCTTTCTTT. Translated, it gives CASSTLDRGRMNTEAFF.

The rearrangement uses TRBV27 and TRBJ2-7; 10 bases line up with TRBD2. The J segment lost 2 bases and the V segment lost 2 bases, leaving 6 bases of the junction unmatched. The CDR3 is 16 residues long. Germline V gives CDR1 MNHEY, CDR2 SMNVEV (reference sequence). CDR3 sequence reads: CASSLRGAGGAYEQYF. The CDR3 DNA is TGTGCCAGCAGTTTACGCGGAGCGGGAGGGGCCTACGAGCAGTACTTC.

V usage is TRBV7-2 and J usage is TRBJ2-3; tentatively, D is TRBD2 (5 bases). The CDR3 totals 16 residues. V lost 1 base and J 4 bases, leaving 15 bases between the germline ends. Germline V lookup: CDR1 SGHTA, CDR2 FQGNSA. This CDR3 reads CASSLVSGRSPDTQYF. The CDR3 region has the DNA TGTGCCAGCAGCTTAGTCAGCGGAAGATCACCAGATACGCAGTATTTT. The variable domain in full, with the rest retrieved from reference TRBV7-2 and TRBJ2-3, is GAGVSQSPSNKVTEKGKDVELRCDPISGHTALYWYRQSLGQGLEFLIYFQGNSAPDKSGLPSDRFSAERTGGSVSTLTIQRTQQEDSAVYLCASSLVSGRSPDTQYFGPGTRLTVL.

The count of this clone is one. J is TRBJ2-5 and V is TRBV27; 11 bases fit TRBD2. There are 19 residues in the CDR3. V lost 4 bases and J lost 7; bases outside the gene matches: 20. CDR1 MNHEY and CDR2 SMNVEV come from the germline V gene (reference sequence). CDR3 in amino acids: CASSSGPAVAGGPRGTQYF. The CDR3 bases are TGTGCCAGCAGTTCAGGTCCGGCGGTAGCGGGAGGGCCCCGGGGGACCCAGTACTTC.

This chain links TRBV27 with TRBJ2-1; 16 positions match TRBD2. The CDR3 covers 16 residues. The ends lost 2 bases at V and 8 bases at J; junction bases unmatched: 3. Looked up from germline, CDR1 is MNHEY and CDR2 is SMNVEV (reference sequence). For the CDR3, the DNA is TGTGCCAGCAGTTTAGTCGGGACTAGCGGGAGGGATGAGCAGTTCTTC. This sequence encodes CASSLVGTSGRDEQFF.

The chain carries TRBV6-1 and TRBJ1-1; 9 nucleotides match TRBD1. CDR3 length: 15 residues. Unmatched junction bases numbered 10, after V lost 6 bases and J lost 5 bases. Germline CDR1 and CDR2: MNHNS and SASEGT. CDR3 DNA sequence: TGTGCCAGCAGCCCCAGACAGGGGGGGTTGACTGAAGCTTTCTTT. This sequence encodes CASSPRQGGLTEAFF.

The chain has TRBV5-1 and TRBJ2-7; maybe TRBD2 (5 bases). This CDR3 contains 13 residues. CDR1 is SGHRS and CDR2 is YFSETQ in the germline V gene. V lost 2 bases, J lost 3 bases, and 9 bases lay in between. The CDR3 protein is CASSFGINYEQYF. The CDR3 DNA is TGCGCCAGCAGCTTCGGGATCAACTACGAGCAGTACTTC. The variable domain in full, completed from reference TRBV5-1 and TRBJ2-7, reads KAGVTQTPRYLIKTRGQQVTLSCSPISGHRSVSWYQQTPGQGLQFLFEYFSETQRNKGNFPGRFSGRQFSNSRSEMNVSTLELGDSALYLCASSFGINYEQYFGPGTRLTVT.

The chain recombines TRBV9 with TRBJ1-3; D is possibly TRBD1 (5 bases). This CDR3 is built from 15 residues. V was shortened by 4 bases and J by 0 bases, with 11 bases between the two germline ends. The V gene's germline CDR1 is SGDLS and CDR2 YYNGEE. The CDR3 loop is CASSPSGSSGNTIYF. Here the CDR3 DNA reads TGTGCCAGCAGCCCCTCAGGGTCCTCTGGAAACACCATATATTTT.

The gene calls are TRBV27 and TRBJ1-1, with 9 bases matching TRBD1. The germline V gene has CDR1 MNHEY and CDR2 SMNVEV (reference sequence). This CDR3 is built from 15 residues. Trimming removed 6 bases from V and 4 bases from J; junction bases left unmatched: 9. The CDR3 DNA reads as TGTGCCAGCAGCTCGACGACAGGGGGGCTCACTGAAGCTTTCTTT. It is translated as CASSSTTGGLTEAFF.

This rearrangement joins TRBV6-1 to TRBJ2-1, with D possibly matching TRBD2 (5 bases). Trimming took 3 bases from V and 10 from J, leaving 13 bases between them. Germline-derived CDR1 and CDR2 are MNHNS and SASEGT. This CDR3 is 13 amino acids long. CDR3 DNA: TGTGCCAGCAGTGACCCCGCGGGCAACGAGCAGTTCTTC. This gives the protein CASSDPAGNEQFF.